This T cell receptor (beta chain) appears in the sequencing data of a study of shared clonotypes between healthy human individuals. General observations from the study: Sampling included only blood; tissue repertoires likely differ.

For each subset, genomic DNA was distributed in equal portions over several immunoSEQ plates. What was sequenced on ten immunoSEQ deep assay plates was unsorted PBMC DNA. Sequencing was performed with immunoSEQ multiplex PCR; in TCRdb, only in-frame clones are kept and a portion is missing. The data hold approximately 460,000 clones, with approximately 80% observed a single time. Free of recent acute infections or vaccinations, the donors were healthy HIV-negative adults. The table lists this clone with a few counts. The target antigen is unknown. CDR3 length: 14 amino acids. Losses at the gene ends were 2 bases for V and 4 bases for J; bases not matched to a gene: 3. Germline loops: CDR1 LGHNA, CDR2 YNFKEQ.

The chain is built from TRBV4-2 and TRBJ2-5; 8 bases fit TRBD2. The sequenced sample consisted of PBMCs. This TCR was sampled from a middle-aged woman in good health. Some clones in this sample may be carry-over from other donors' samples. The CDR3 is CASSQPGLGETQYF. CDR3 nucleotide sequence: TGTGCCAGCAGCCAACCGGGACTAGGAGAGACCCAGTACTTC.